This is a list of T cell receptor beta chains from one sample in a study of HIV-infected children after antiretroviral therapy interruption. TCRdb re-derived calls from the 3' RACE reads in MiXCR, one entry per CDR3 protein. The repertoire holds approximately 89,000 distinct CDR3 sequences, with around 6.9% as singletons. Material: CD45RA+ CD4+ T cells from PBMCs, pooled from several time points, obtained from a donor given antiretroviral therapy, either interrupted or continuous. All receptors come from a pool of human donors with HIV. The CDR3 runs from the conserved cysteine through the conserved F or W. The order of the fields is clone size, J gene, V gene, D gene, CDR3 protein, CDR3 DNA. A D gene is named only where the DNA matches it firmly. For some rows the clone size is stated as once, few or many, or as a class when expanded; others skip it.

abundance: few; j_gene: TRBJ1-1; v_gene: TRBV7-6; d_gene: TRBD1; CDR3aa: CASSLAPWDRNTEAFF; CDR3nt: TGTGCCAGCAGCTTAGCGCCGTGGGACAGGAACACTGAAGCTTTCTTT
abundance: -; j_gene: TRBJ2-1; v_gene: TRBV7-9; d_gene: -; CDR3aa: CASSLDGIEYNEQFF; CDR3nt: TGTGCCAGCAGCTTAGACGGGATTGAATACAATGAGCAGTTCTTC
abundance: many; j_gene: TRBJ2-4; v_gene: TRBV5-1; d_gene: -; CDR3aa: CASNSGESGKNIQYF; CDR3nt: TGCGCCAGCAACTCGGGGGAGTCGGGCAAAAACATTCAGTACTTC
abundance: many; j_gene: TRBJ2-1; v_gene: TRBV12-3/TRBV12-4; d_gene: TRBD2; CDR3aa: CASSWGLAGGNNNEQFF; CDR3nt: TGTGCCAGCAGTTGGGGACTAGCGGGAGGGAATAACAATGAGCAGTTCTTC
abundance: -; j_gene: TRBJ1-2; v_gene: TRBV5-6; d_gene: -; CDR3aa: CASSRRNNREGGYTF; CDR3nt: TGTGCCAGCAGCCGGAGAAATAACAGGGAAGGCGGCTACACCTTC
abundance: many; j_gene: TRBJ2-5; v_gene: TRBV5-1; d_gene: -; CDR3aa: CASSLSPGQETQYF; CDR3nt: TGCGCCAGCAGCTTGTCTCCGGGACAAGAGACCCAGTACTTC
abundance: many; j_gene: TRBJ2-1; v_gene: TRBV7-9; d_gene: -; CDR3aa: CASRGGQGNYNEQFF; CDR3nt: TGTGCCAGCAGGGGTGGGCAGGGCAACTACAATGAGCAGTTCTTC
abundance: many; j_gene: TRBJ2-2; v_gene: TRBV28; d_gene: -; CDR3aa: CASSPTGTGELFF; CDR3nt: TGTGCCAGCAGCCCCACAGGGACCGGGGAGCTGTTTTTT
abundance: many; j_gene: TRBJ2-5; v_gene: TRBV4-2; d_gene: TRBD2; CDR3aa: CASSQDERGGWPETQYF; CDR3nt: TGTGCCAGCAGCCAAGACGAGCGGGGGGGCTGGCCAGAGACCCAGTACTTC
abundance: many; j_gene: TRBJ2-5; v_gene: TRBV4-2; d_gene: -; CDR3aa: CASSQDWGEQDTQYF; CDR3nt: TGTGCCAGCAGCCAAGACTGGGGAGAGCAAGACACCCAGTACTTT
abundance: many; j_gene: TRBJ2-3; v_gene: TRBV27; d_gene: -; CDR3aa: CASTQDWNTDTQYF; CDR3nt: TGTGCCAGCACCCAGGACTGGAACACAGATACGCAGTATTTT
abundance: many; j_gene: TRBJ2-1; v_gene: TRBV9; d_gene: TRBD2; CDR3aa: CASSADLAETPQF; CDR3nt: TGTGCCAGCAGCGCGGATCTAGCGGAAACGCCCCAGTTC
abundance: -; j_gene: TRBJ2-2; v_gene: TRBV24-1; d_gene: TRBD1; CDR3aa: CATSDRTGGLTGELFF; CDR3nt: TGTGCCACCAGTGATCGGACAGGGGGTCTCACCGGGGAGCTGTTTTTT
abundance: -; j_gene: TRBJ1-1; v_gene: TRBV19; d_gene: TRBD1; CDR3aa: CASSHRGINTEAFF; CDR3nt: TGTGCCAGTAGTCACAGGGGCATTAACACTGAAGCTTTCTTT
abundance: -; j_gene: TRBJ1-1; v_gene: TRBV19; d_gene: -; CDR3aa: CASSIGRTNTEAFF; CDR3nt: TGTGCCAGTAGTATCGGGAGGACTAACACTGAAGCTTTCTTT
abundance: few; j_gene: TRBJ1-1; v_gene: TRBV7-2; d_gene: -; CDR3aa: CASSLALDRRAFF; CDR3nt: TGTGCCAGCAGCTTAGCCCTGGACAGACGGGCTTTCTTT
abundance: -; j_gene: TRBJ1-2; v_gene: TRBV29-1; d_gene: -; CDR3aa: CSVALASYGYTF; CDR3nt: TGCAGCGTTGCCCTGGCTAGCTATGGCTACACCTTC
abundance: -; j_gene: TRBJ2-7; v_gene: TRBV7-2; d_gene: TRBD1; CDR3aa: CASSFAQGAYEQYF; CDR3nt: TGTGCCAGCAGCTTCGCACAGGGGGCCTACGAGCAGTACTTC
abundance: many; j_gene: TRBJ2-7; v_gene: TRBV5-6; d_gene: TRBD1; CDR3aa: CASSLGQGAHEQYF; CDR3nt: TGTGCCAGCAGCTTGGGGCAGGGGGCCCACGAGCAGTACTTC
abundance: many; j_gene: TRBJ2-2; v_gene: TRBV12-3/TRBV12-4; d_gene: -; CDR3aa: CASRETGTNTGELFF; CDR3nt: TGTGCCAGCAGAGAAACAGGGACGAACACCGGGGAGCTGTTTTTT
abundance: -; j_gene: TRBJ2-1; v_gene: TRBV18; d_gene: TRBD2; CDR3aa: CASSPNLAGRFNEQFF; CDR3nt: TGTGCCAGCTCGCCGAATCTAGCGGGGCGCTTCAATGAGCAGTTCTTC
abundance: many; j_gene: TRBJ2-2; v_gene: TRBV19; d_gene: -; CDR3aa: CASSINRPRVSGELFF; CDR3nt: TGTGCCAGTAGTATAAACCGTCCTAGAGTTTCCGGGGAGCTGTTTTTT
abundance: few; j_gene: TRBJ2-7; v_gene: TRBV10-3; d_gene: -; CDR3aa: CAISPRGSAYEQYF; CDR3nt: TGTGCCATCAGCCCCAGGGGAAGTGCCTACGAGCAGTACTTC
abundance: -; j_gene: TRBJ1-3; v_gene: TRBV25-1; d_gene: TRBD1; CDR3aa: CASRQGIGTIYF; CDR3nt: TGTGCCAGCAGACAGGGGATTGGTACCATATATTTT
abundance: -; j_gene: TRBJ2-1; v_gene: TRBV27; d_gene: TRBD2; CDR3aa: CASSKRGGGEEQFF; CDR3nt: TGTGCCAGCAGCAAGCGGGGCGGGGGGGAGGAGCAGTTCTTC
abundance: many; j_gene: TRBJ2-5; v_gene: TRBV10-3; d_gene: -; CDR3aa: CAISESAGFETQYF; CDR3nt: TGTGCCATCAGTGAGTCTGCGGGTTTCGAGACCCAGTACTTC
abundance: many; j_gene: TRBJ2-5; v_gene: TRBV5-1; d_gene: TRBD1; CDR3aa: CASSSGDRAVETQYF; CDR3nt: TGCGCCAGCAGCTCGGGGGACAGGGCGGTGGAGACCCAGTACTTC
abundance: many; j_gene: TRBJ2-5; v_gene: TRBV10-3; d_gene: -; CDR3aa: CAISDSHGVPQETQYF; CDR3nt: TGTGCCATCAGTGATTCCCACGGGGTGCCCCAAGAGACCCAGTACTTC
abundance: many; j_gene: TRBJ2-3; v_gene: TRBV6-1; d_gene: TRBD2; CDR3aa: CASSEYTSGGRDTQYF; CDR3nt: TGTGCCAGCAGTGAATATACTAGCGGGGGTAGAGATACGCAGTATTTT
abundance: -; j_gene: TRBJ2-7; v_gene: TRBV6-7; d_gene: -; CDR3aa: CASSSRGEGEQYF; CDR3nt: TGTGCCAGCAGTTCAAGGGGTGAGGGCGAGCAGTACTTC
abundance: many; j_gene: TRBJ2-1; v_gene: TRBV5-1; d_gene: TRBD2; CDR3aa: CASSLNGLAGNEQFF; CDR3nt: TGCGCCAGCAGCCTGAATGGACTAGCGGGCAATGAGCAGTTCTTC
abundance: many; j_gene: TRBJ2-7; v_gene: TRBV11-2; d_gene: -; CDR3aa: CASSLVRTRSTSYEQYF; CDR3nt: TGTGCCAGCAGCTTAGTGAGGACCCGTTCGACTTCCTACGAGCAGTACTTC
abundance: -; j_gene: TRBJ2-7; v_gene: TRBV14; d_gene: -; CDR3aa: CASSQYWEEGYEQYF; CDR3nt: TGTGCCAGCAGCCAATACTGGGAAGAAGGCTACGAGCAGTACTTC
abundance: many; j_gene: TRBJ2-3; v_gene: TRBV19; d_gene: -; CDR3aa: CASSLIVTSTDTQYF; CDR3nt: TGTGCCAGTAGTCTCATAGTAACTAGCACAGATACGCAGTATTTT
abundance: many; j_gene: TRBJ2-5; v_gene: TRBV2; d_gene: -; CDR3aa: CASSVLAYIETQYF; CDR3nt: TGTGCCAGCAGTGTACTAGCCTATATAGAGACCCAGTACTTC
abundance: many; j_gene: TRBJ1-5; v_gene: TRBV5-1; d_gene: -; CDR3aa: CASSLEGSSNQPQHF; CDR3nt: TGCGCCAGCAGCTTGGAGGGCAGTAGCAATCAGCCCCAGCATTTT
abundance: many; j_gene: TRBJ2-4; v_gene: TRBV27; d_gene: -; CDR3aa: CASSLGGQGRNIQYF; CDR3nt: TGTGCCAGCAGTTTAGGGGGGCAGGGGAGGAACATTCAGTACTTC
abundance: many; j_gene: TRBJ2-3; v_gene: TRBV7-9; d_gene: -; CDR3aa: CASSPNSGDHTQYF; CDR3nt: TGTGCCAGCAGCCCGAACTCGGGGGACCATACGCAGTATTTT
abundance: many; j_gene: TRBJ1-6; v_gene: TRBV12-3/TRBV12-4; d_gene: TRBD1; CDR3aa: CASSPRTGAAYNSPLHF; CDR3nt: TGTGCCAGCAGCCCTCGGACAGGGGCCGCCTATAATTCACCCCTCCACTTT
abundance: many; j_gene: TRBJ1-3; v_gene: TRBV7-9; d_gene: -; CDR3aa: CASSSLGLSRSGNTIYF; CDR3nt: TGTGCCAGCAGCTCCCTCGGACTGAGTCGCTCTGGAAACACCATATATTTT
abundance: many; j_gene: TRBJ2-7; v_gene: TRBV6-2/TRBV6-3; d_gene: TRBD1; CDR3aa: CASRYQILPGTGVIEQYF; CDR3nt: TGTGCCAGCAGGTACCAGATCCTCCCCGGGACAGGGGTCATCGAGCAGTACTTC
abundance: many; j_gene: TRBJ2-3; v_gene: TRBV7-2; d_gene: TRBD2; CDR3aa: CASSYRVSGSTDTQYF; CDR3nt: TGTGCCAGCAGCTACCGTGTTAGCGGGAGCACAGATACGCAGTATTTT
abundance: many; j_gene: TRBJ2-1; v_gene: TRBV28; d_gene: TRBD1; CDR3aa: CASSLLPGQGYNEQFF; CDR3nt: TGTGCCAGCAGTTTACTTCCGGGACAGGGCTACAATGAGCAGTTCTTC
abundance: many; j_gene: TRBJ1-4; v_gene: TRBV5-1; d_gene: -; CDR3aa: CASSFGGNEKLFF; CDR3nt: TGCGCCAGCAGCTTTGGAGGGAATGAAAAACTGTTTTTT
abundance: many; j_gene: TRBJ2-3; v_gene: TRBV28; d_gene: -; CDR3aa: CASKRASTDTQYF; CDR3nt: TGTGCCAGCAAAAGAGCTAGCACAGATACGCAGTATTTT